This paragraph covers one TCR beta chain sequence. Its antigen is not known. The assay was immunoSEQ multiplex PCR, and TCRdb's table has in-frame clones only and misses some. The sample records about 83,000 clones, around four fifths being singletons. V was clipped by 5 bases and J by 5 bases; unmatched bases: 13. The CDR3 is 17 residues long. CDR1 and CDR2 (germline): KGHSH, LQKENI. This entry is derived from a study of lymphopenia after photon versus proton radiotherapy. Regarding the study as a whole: Survival link was tested only in deceased patients; proton benefit remains a possibility. Under photons, naive T cells and diversity fell while effector/memory populations rose.

This chain joins TRBV18 and TRBJ2-7; 12 bases are a match to TRBD2. The TCR sequence derives from a man aged 60 to 69 with pancreatic cancer. The material sequenced was peripheral blood, taken from a patient treated with proton-based radiotherapy. The CDR3 bases are TGTGCCAGCTCAGCCCTAGCGGGAGGGCCAACTGGTCACGAGCAGTACTTC. Encoded protein: CASSALAGGPTGHEQYF.